The 29 T cell receptor beta chains listed next were all sequenced from one sample in a study of T cells in Graves' hyperthyroidism and ophthalmopathy. The CDR3 regions of TCR beta were amplified from RNA transcripts. With the HTBI primer set, the TCR CDR3 went through a first round of RT-PCR. TCRdb re-called the multiplex PCR reads through MiXCR, storing one row per CDR3 protein. The repertoire holds more than 550,000 distinct CDR3 sequences, with 15% to 20% as singletons. Sequencing was performed on blood. These receptors all come from a woman aged 45-65 years with Graves' hyperthyroidism that later progressed to Graves' ophthalmopathy.

CDR3 sequence (DNA): TGTGCCAGCTCACCAGGACAGGTGGCCGAGCAGTACTTC. It is translated as CASSPGQVAEQYF. The chain couples TRBV18 to TRBJ2-7, with TRBD1 identical over 7 bases. The germline V gene has CDR1 KGHSH and CDR2 LQKENI. J lost 6 bases, V lost 2 bases, and 4 bases had no gene match. The CDR3 runs to 13 residues. Based on the CDR3 plus reference TRBV18 and TRBJ2-7, the full variable domain is NAGVMQNPRHLVRRRGQEARLRCSPMKGHSHVYWYRQLPEEGLKFMVYLQKENIIDESGMPKERFSAEFPKEGPSILRIQQVVRGDSAAYFCASSPGQVAEQYFGPGTRLTVT.

The chain recombines TRBV12-3 or TRBV12-4 with TRBJ1-2; D is undetermined. Trimming took 6 bases from V and 4 from J, leaving 15 bases between them. This CDR3 spans 14 amino acids. The CDR3 region is CASRGRWNGYGYTF. The CDR3 coding sequence is TGTGCCAGCAGGGGGAGATGGAATGGCTATGGCTACACCTTC.

This chain links TRBV7-9 with TRBJ2-2, with D unresolved. Trimming took 7 bases from V and 6 from J, leaving 18 bases between them. This CDR3 has 15 amino acids. Per germline, CDR1 SEHNR and CDR2 FQNEAQ (reference sequence). CDR3 protein: CASTPDTVKAGELFF. In DNA, the CDR3 is TGTGCCAGCACCCCAGACACAGTTAAGGCCGGGGAGCTGTTTTTT.

The chain has TRBV28 and TRBJ1-6; no reliable D call. The germline V and J ends were trimmed by 3 bases and 5 bases, with 8 bases remaining between them. The CDR3 is 14 amino acids. Germline CDR1 MDHEN, CDR2 SYDVKM. CDR3 region: CASSLGSHNSPLHF. CDR3 DNA: TGTGCCAGCAGTTTGGGATCACATAATTCACCCCTCCACTTT.

This clonotype has ten or more counts. The chain combines TRBV29-1 with TRBJ1-1; tentatively, D is TRBD1 (5 bases). This CDR3 contains 12 residues. The V and J ends lost 7 bases and 4 bases respectively, with 13 bases between them. Germline lookup yields CDR1 SQVTM and CDR2 ANQGSEA. This CDR3 reads CSAVPGTTEAFF. The DNA of the CDR3 is TGCAGCGCCGTCCCAGGGACCACTGAAGCTTTCTTT.

This clonotype has more than one count but fewer than ten. This rearrangement joins TRBV10-3 to TRBJ1-1, with D perhaps matching TRBD1 (6 bases). Germline loops: CDR1 ENHRY, CDR2 SYGVKD. Between the trimmed V and J ends, which lost 2 bases and 3 bases, there was a span of 22 bases. This CDR3 region has 18 residues. CDR3 nucleotides: TGTGCCATCAGTGAGAATACAGGGTACGATGGCGTGGACACTGAAGCTTTCTTT. This codes for CAISENTGYDGVDTEAFF.

This clonotype came up a few times. The chain couples TRBV9 to TRBJ2-3; D is unclear. V shed 4 bases and J shed 2 bases, with 11 bases lying between them. The CDR3 extends over 14 amino acids. Germline CDR1 and CDR2: SGDLS and YYNGEE. CDR3 bases: TGTGCCAGCAGCCTCCCACAGACCACAGATACGCAGTATTTT. It encodes CASSLPQTTDTQYF.

This clonotype occurred many times. This chain links TRBV20-1 with TRBJ1-5; D is possibly TRBD1 (5 bases). The V end lost 6 bases, the J end lost 4 bases, and 13 bases lay between the germline ends. CDR3 length: 13 residues. CDR1 and CDR2 from the germline V gene are DFQATT and SNEGSKA (reference sequence). CDR3 region: CSAWDGRNQPQHF. The DNA of the CDR3 is TGCAGTGCATGGGACGGGAGAAATCAGCCCCAGCATTTT.

In its sample, this clonotype was seen a few times. This chain connects TRBV6-9 to TRBJ1-6, with 8 bases identical to TRBD1. Per germline, CDR1 MNHGY and CDR2 SVAAGI. Trimming at V came to 6 bases and at J to 7 bases, leaving 5 bases not matched to a gene. The CDR3 consists of 14 residues. CDR3 DNA: TGTGCCAGCAGGACAGGGGTAATGAATTCACCCCTCCACTTT. Its protein is CASRTGVMNSPLHF.

The rearrangement uses TRBV5-4 and TRBJ2-5, with D unresolved. The CDR3 extends over 12 amino acids. Germline lookup yields CDR1 SGHNT and CDR2 YYREEE (reference sequence). Between the trimmed V and J ends, which lost 3 bases and 6 bases, there was a span of 9 bases. The CDR3, as DNA: TGTGCCAGCAGCTGGGATGAGCAGACCCAGTACTTC. Its translation: CASSWDEQTQYF.

This clonotype was seen at least ten times. The chain recombines TRBV11-2 with TRBJ1-4; D remains unclear. Trimming took 1 base from V and 5 from J, leaving 8 bases between them. This CDR3 region has 14 residues. CDR1 SGHAT and CDR2 FQNNGV come from the germline V gene. The chain's CDR3 is CASSLVGKNEKLFF. The CDR3 DNA follows: TGTGCCAGCAGCTTAGTGGGAAAAAATGAAAAACTGTTTTTT.

The sample holds many counts of this clonotype. The V gene is TRBV5-1, the J gene TRBJ1-6; D might be TRBD1 (6 bases). CDR1 is SGHRS, CDR2 YFSETQ, per germline. V lost 5 bases and J 7 bases, leaving 19 bases between the germline ends. The CDR3 runs to 16 residues. CDR3 in DNA: TGCGCCAGCAGGCGTGGGGGGCCACGAGGGAATTCACCCCTCCACTTT. Translation gives CASRRGGPRGNSPLHF.

This clonotype was observed a few times. The chain employs TRBV19 and TRBJ1-2; 7 bases agree with TRBD1. CDR3 length: 14 residues. Germline assignment: CDR1 LNHDA and CDR2 SQIVND (reference sequence). The V and J ends lost 6 bases and 4 bases, in that order; junction bases with no gene match: 8. The CDR3 sequence is CASRGWDSFYGYTF. CDR3 nucleotides: TGTGCCAGTAGAGGCTGGGACAGTTTCTATGGCTACACCTTC.

The genes are TRBV5-1 and TRBJ1-1; TRBD1 might be the D (5 bases). Per the germline V gene, CDR1 is SGHRS and CDR2 is YFSETQ. Trimming cost V 3 bases and J 6 bases, with 15 bases left between them. The CDR3 contains 14 residues. CDR3 in amino acids: CASSSGLTDAEAFF. For the CDR3, the DNA is TGCGCCAGCAGCTCGGGACTCACGGACGCTGAAGCTTTCTTT.

The chain combines TRBV12-3 or TRBV12-4 with TRBJ1-2; 8 nucleotides line up with TRBD1. Unmatched junction bases numbered 5, after V lost 3 bases and J lost 5 bases. The CDR3 sequence is 14 residues long. This CDR3 is CASSFGTGPYGYTF. The CDR3 DNA follows: TGTGCCAGCAGTTTCGGGACAGGCCCATATGGCTACACCTTC.

This rearrangement joins TRBV19 to TRBJ1-5; TRBD1 matches at 7 bases. Germline V gene lookup returns CDR1 LNHDA and CDR2 SQIVND (reference sequence). Trimming at V came to 5 bases and at J to 7 bases, leaving 5 bases not matched to a gene. CDR3 length: 13 residues. CDR3 sequence: CASSVQGTQPQHF. DNA of the CDR3: TGTGCCAGTAGTGTACAGGGGACCCAGCCCCAGCATTTT. The full variable domain, in which reference TRBV19 and TRBJ1-5 provide the parts outside the CDR3, is DGGITQSPKYLFRKEGQNVTLSCEQNLNHDAMYWYRQDPGQGLRLIYYSQIVNDFQKGDIAEGYSVSREKKESFPLTVTSAQKNPTAFYLCASSVQGTQPQHFGDGTRLSIL.

The rearrangement links TRBV19 to TRBJ2-3; D not resolved. Germline V gene sequence: CDR1 LNHDA, CDR2 SQIVND (reference sequence). V dropped 7 bases and J dropped 2 bases, with 13 bases sitting between them. The CDR3 length is 14 residues. The CDR3 DNA reads TGTGCCAGTACCCCGAGACAAGTCACAGATACGCAGTATTTT. Protein: CASTPRQVTDTQYF.

There are a few counts of this clonotype. This chain links TRBV4-2 with TRBJ2-3; TRBD2 is a possible D gene (6 bases). Per the germline V gene, CDR1 is LGHNA and CDR2 is YNFKEQ. Trimming removed 4 bases at V and 2 bases at J, with 16 bases between. The CDR3 consists of 16 residues. The DNA for the CDR3 is TGTGCCAGCAGCCCGGTATCGGCGGGGTCCACAGATACGCAGTATTTT. It translates to CASSPVSAGSTDTQYF.

The chain links TRBV6-2 or TRBV6-3 to TRBJ1-4; 11 nucleotides match TRBD1. The V gene's germline CDR1 is MNHEY and CDR2 SVGEGT. V was clipped by 3 bases and J by 7 bases; unmatched bases: 4. This CDR3 is built from 15 residues. For the CDR3, the DNA is TGTGCCAGCAGTTATCCGGGACAGGGGGTTGAAAAACTGTTTTTT. The encoded protein is CASSYPGQGVEKLFF.

This clonotype was seen more than once but under ten times. The rearrangement links TRBV20-1 to TRBJ2-3, with TRBD2 identical over 11 bases. The CDR3 runs 17 residues. V was clipped by 1 base and J by 3 bases; unmatched bases: 9. Germline CDR1 reads DFQATT; CDR2 reads SNEGSKA (reference sequence). Here the CDR3 reads CSARVIAGGPETDTQYF. The CDR3 DNA follows: TGCAGTGCTAGAGTCATAGCGGGGGGGCCGGAGACAGATACGCAGTATTTT.

This clonotype came up many times. The chain employs TRBV12-3 or TRBV12-4 and TRBJ2-7; D is ambiguous. V was trimmed by 3 bases and J by 3 bases, leaving 9 bases between them. The CDR3 runs 13 residues. As DNA, the CDR3 is TGTGCCAGCAGTTTCGACACTCTCTACGAGCAGTACTTC. It is translated as CASSFDTLYEQYF.

The V call is TRBV6-2 or TRBV6-3, the J call TRBJ2-6; TRBD1 matches 7 bases. There are 17 residues in the CDR3. The J segment lost 0 bases and the V segment lost 10 bases, leaving 12 bases of the junction unmatched. CDR1 is MNHEY and CDR2 is SVGEGT in the germline V gene. CDR3 region: CATSRDRPYSGANVLTF. CDR3 nucleotides: TGTGCCACCTCCCGGGACAGACCGTACTCTGGGGCCAACGTCCTGACTTTC.

This clonotype was counted many times. Germline is not matched at one junction end, which may reflect a read error. This sequence joins TRBV5-1 and TRBJ1-1; weak D call: TRBD1 (6 bases). Germline values: CDR1 SGHRS, CDR2 YFSETQ. This CDR3 has 13 amino acids. CDR3 region: CASSLEGGTEAFF. Here the CDR3 DNA reads TGTGCCAGCAGCTTAGAAGGGGGCACTGAAGCTTTCTTT. Drawing the rest from reference TRBV5-1 and TRBJ1-1, the complete variable domain is KAGVTQTPRYLIKTRGQQVTLSCSPISGHRSVSWYQQTPGQGLQFLFEYFSETQRNKGNFPGRFSGRQFSNSRSEMNVSTLELGDSALYLCASSLEGGTEAFFGQGTRLTVV.

V and J are TRBV24-1 and TRBJ1-2; D possibly corresponds to TRBD1 (5 bases). Germline lookup yields CDR1 KGHDR and CDR2 SFDVKD. Trimming stripped 6 bases from V and 4 bases from J, with 17 bases between. This CDR3 contains 15 residues. The CDR3 DNA sequence: TGTGCCACCAGTAGTACACAGGAAATTCTCTATGGCTACACCTTC. This encodes CATSSTQEILYGYTF.

This chain links TRBV18 with TRBJ2-6; maybe TRBD1 (5 bases). The CDR3 covers 17 residues. V was trimmed by 6 bases and J by 0 bases, leaving 15 bases between them. CDR1 and CDR2 (germline): KGHSH, LQKENI. CDR3 region: CASSSRQGISGANVLTF. The CDR3 DNA reads as TGTGCCAGCTCTTCCCGGCAGGGAATCTCTGGGGCCAACGTCCTGACTTTC. The full variable domain, rest sourced from reference TRBV18 and TRBJ2-6, is NAGVMQNPRHLVRRRGQEARLRCSPMKGHSHVYWYRQLPEEGLKFMVYLQKENIIDESGMPKERFSAEFPKEGPSILRIQQVVRGDSAAYFCASSSRQGISGANVLTFGAGSRLTVL.

The CDR3 DNA reads TGTGCCAGCAGCGTCGGACTGGGTGGGCAAGAGACCCAGTACTTC. Translation: CASSVGLGGQETQYF. The rearrangement uses TRBV9 and TRBJ2-5; perhaps TRBD2 as D (5 bases). The CDR3 is made up of 15 amino acids. Germline assignment: CDR1 SGDLS and CDR2 YYNGEE. V was clipped by 2 bases and J by 2 bases, with 13 bases between them.

This clonotype was found a few times. The chain uses TRBV4-1 and TRBJ1-1; 9 nucleotides align to TRBD1. Germline V gives CDR1 MGHRA, CDR2 YSYEKL. With 2 bases clipped from V and 5 bases from J, the junction kept 12 bases outside the gene matches. CDR3 length: 17 residues. The CDR3 sequence: CASSQLDPGQGRTEAFF. CDR3 bases: TGCGCCAGCAGCCAATTGGATCCGGGACAGGGTAGGACTGAAGCTTTCTTT.

This clonotype was found many times. The CDR3 spells CASSLDRGLEAFF. The CDR3 DNA reads TGCGCCAGCAGCTTGGACAGGGGGCTTGAAGCTTTCTTT. The chain joins TRBV5-1 to TRBJ1-1; TRBD1 matches at 9 bases. Germline values: CDR1 SGHRS, CDR2 YFSETQ. After removal of 0 bases from V and 7 bases from J, the junction contained 1 base not matched to a gene. The length of the CDR3 is 13 residues. The entire variable domain, with the rest obtained from reference TRBV5-1 and TRBJ1-1, is as follows: KAGVTQTPRYLIKTRGQQVTLSCSPISGHRSVSWYQQTPGQGLQFLFEYFSETQRNKGNFPGRFSGRQFSNSRSEMNVSTLELGDSALYLCASSLDRGLEAFFGQGTRLTVV.

The rearrangement joins TRBV15 to TRBJ2-2; D may correspond to TRBD1 or TRBD2 (5 bases each). The V end lost 5 bases, the J end lost 2 bases, and 21 bases lay between the germline ends. The CDR3 has 18 amino acids. Germline assignment: CDR1 LNHNV and CDR2 YYDKDF (reference sequence). CDR3: CATSGLPGTFSNTGELFF. CDR3 DNA: TGTGCCACCAGCGGATTACCGGGGACGTTTTCAAACACCGGGGAGCTGTTTTTT.